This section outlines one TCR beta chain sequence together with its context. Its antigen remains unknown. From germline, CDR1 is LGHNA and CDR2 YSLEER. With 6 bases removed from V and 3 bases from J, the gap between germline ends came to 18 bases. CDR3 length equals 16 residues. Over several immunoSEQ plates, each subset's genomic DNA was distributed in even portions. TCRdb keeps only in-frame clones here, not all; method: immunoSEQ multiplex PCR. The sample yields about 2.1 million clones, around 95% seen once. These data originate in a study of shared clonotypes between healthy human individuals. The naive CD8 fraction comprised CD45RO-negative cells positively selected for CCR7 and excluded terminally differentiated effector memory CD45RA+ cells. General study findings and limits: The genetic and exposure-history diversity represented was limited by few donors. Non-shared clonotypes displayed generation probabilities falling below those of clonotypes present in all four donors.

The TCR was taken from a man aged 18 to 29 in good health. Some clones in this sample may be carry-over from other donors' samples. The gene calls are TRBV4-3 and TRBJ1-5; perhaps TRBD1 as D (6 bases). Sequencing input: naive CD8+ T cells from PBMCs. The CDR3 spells CASSQDRRFNNQPQHF. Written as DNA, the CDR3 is TGCGCCAGCAGTCAGGACAGACGATTCAACAATCAGCCCCAGCATTTT.